This T cell receptor beta chain was identified in a study of identifying expanded T cells in peripheral blood. Whole-study results and caveats: Roughly 1.2 clones differed between technical replicates, versus about 16 and 19 over time. Variance in clone template counts between two-week samples significantly increased with total template count across all healthy donors.

In the case of this clone: Its antigen is unidentified.

Profiling relied on immunoSEQ multiplex PCR, and the TCRdb table lists in-frame clones only, not all of them. The sample yields about 54,000 clones, approximately 89% seen once. No infections or other immune events were documented during collection. Trimming removed 6 bases from V and 4 bases from J, with 12 bases in between. The CDR3 spans 13 residues. Germline CDR1 and CDR2: MNHEY and SVGAGI. This sequence joins TRBV6-5 and TRBJ1-2; unclear D gene. The sequence derives from a person between 18 and 75 years old in good health. Source material: blood. The CDR3 DNA sequence: TGTGCCAGCAGGGGAGAGGAAGTCTATGGCTACACCTTC. This translates into CASRGEEVYGYTF.